A selection of T cell receptor beta chains follows, all from one sample in a study of cytomegalovirus exposure and HLA in healthy donors. Profiled with immunoSEQ multiplex PCR; TCRdb holds only in-frame clones, not every one. The sample has approximately 120,000 clones; around three quarters are singletons. The sequenced material came from PBMCs. Receptors were obtained from a female donor in good health and CMV-seronegative. The CDR3 runs from the conserved cysteine through the conserved F or W. The D gene is left open where the match is weak. Size tells how often a clone was seen (once, few, many) or the class of an expanded clone, and some rows leave it out.

>TRBD1|.|TRBV4-1|TRBJ1-4
CASSPTGQGTPCRFF
TGCGCCAGCAGCCCAACCGGACAGGGGACCCCTTGTCGGTTTTTT
>.|.|TRBV7-9|TRBJ2-3
CASSLAGGGSSDTQYF
TGTGCCAGCAGCTTAGCAGGGGGAGGGAGTTCAGATACGCAGTATTTT
>.|few|TRBV18|TRBJ2-7
CASSPPSKRYEQYF
TGTGCCAGCTCACCACCGTCAAAGAGATACGAGCAGTACTTC
>TRBD2|once|TRBV11-2|TRBJ2-1
CASSLVWRGTHNEQFF
TGTGCCAGCAGCTTAGTCTGGCGGGGGACCCACAATGAGCAGTTCTTC
>.|.|TRBV27|TRBJ2-1
CASSLWGRSRTGEQFF
TGTGCCAGCAGTTTATGGGGGCGGAGCAGGACGGGCGAGCAGTTCTTC
>.|.|TRBV2|TRBJ2-4
CASSGQSLAKNIQYF
TGTGCCAGCAGTGGGCAGTCCCTAGCCAAAAACATTCAGTACTTC
>TRBD2|.|TRBV19|TRBJ2-1
CASSIELAGGRRFF
TGTGCCAGTAGTATAGAACTAGCGGGAGGGCGGCGGTTCTTC
>.|.|TRBV14|TRBJ1-2
CASSQVLGARDYGYTF
TGTGCCAGCAGCCAAGTACTGGGGGCGCGCGACTATGGCTACACCTTC
>TRBD2|once|TRBV9|TRBJ2-5
CASSVGGRARETQYF
TGTGCCAGCAGCGTAGGTGGGAGGGCCCGGGAGACCCAGTACTTC
>TRBD1|.|TRBV15|TRBJ1-2
CATSRAGQGAFGYTF
TGTGCCACCAGCAGAGCCGGACAGGGGGCGTTCGGCTACACCTTC
>TRBD1|.|TRBV7-9|TRBJ1-6
CASSPDRGIPLGNSPLHF
TGTGCCAGCAGCCCGGACAGGGGGATTCCGTTGGGTAATTCACCCCTCCACTTT
>TRBD2|few|TRBV10-3|TRBJ2-3
CATKAGQDTQYF
TGTGCCACCAAAGCGGGGCAGGATACGCAGTATTTT
>.|.|TRBV7-9|TRBJ2-6
CASSTGSGANVLTF
TGTGCCAGCAGCACAGGGTCTGGGGCCAACGTCCTGACTTTC
>TRBD1|.|TRBV5-4|TRBJ2-7
CASSSRRQGSYEQYF
TGTGCCAGCAGCTCCCGGAGACAGGGTTCCTACGAGCAGTACTTC
>.|.|TRBV11-2|TRBJ1-2
CASSQARGYGYTF
TGTGCCAGCAGCCAGGCCAGGGGCTATGGCTACACCTTC
>TRBD2|.|TRBV18|TRBJ2-7
CASSAGPSGGMREQYF
TGTGCCAGCTCCGCGGGACCTAGCGGGGGAATGAGGGAGCAGTACTTC
>.|.|TRBV11-2|TRBJ2-5
CASSFGDTGETQYF
TGTGCCAGCAGCTTCGGGGACACAGGGGAGACCCAGTACTTC
>.|.|TRBV7-9|TRBJ2-3
CSSRPRHTQYF
TGTTCCAGCAGGCCGAGGCATACGCAGTATTTT
>TRBD1|.|TRBV19|TRBJ1-5
CASSIRRGDQPQHF
TGTGCCAGTAGTATCCGCAGGGGGGATCAGCCCCAGCATTTT
>.|once|TRBV7-2|TRBJ2-7
CASSARYEQYF
TGTGCCAGCAGCGCCCGGTACGAGCAGTACTTC
>TRBD1|.|TRBV4-1|TRBJ1-2
CASSTRQGSDYGYTF
TGCGCCAGCAGCACCCGACAGGGGTCTGACTATGGCTACACCTTC
>.|.|TRBV19|TRBJ1-2
CASSIGTNYGYTF
TGTGCCAGTAGTATAGGGACAAACTATGGCTACACCTTC
>TRBD1|.|TRBV28|TRBJ1-3
CASSFIAGGPSGNTIYF
TGTGCCAGCAGTTTCATCGCAGGGGGCCCTTCTGGAAACACCATATATTTT
>.|.|TRBV5-1|TRBJ2-1
CASSLVTYNEQFF
TGCGCCAGCAGCTTGGTTACATACAATGAGCAGTTCTTC
>TRBD2|.|TRBV9|TRBJ2-1
CASSLRRTSAYNEQFF
TGTGCCAGCAGCCTGCGACGGACTAGCGCGTACAATGAGCAGTTCTTC
>.|.|TRBV7-8|TRBJ1-1
CASSSWSVNTEAFF
TGTGCCAGCAGCTCATGGTCGGTGAACACTGAAGCTTTCTTT
>TRBD2|.|TRBV30|TRBJ2-4
CAWGLASGKNIQYF
TGTGCCTGGGGCCTGGCTAGCGGGAAAAACATTCAGTACTTC
>TRBD1|.|TRBV5-4|TRBJ1-6
CASSSNPGGWRSSYNSPLHF
TGTGCCAGCAGCTCGAATCCAGGGGGCTGGAGAAGCTCCTATAATTCACCCCTCCACTTT
>.|.|TRBV5-1|TRBJ2-2
CASSLRRPGASVAGELFF
TGCGCCAGCAGCTTAAGAAGGCCCGGGGCTAGCGTGGCCGGGGAGCTGTTTTTT
>TRBD2|.|TRBV30|TRBJ2-1
CAWSVAGYGSLFF
TGTGCCTGGAGTGTAGCGGGGTACGGGAGCTTGTTCTTC
>.|few|TRBV7-3|TRBJ2-7
CASSRGGSREQYF
TGTGCCAGCAGCCGGGGAGGCTCTCGGGAGCAGTACTTC
>TRBD2|.|TRBV7-9|TRBJ2-7
CASSSSGRFYEQYF
TGTGCCAGCAGCTCTAGCGGGAGGTTTTACGAGCAGTACTTC
>.|.|TRBV5-4|TRBJ2-2
CASSLGGGPNTGELFF
TGTGCCAGCAGCTTAGGGGGGGGGCCGAACACCGGGGAGCTGTTTTTT
>TRBD1|.|TRBV4-2|TRBJ1-6
CASSQRPGQGYNSPLHF
TGTGCCAGCAGCCAGAGACCGGGACAGGGCTATAATTCACCCCTCCACTTT
>.|.|TRBV11-2|TRBJ2-3
CASSFLGAPLYTDTQYF
TGTGCCAGCAGCTTTTTGGGGGCGCCCCTCTACACAGATACGCAGTATTTT
>TRBD2|.|TRBV2|TRBJ2-7
CASSALAGAQGWYEQYF
TGTGCCAGCAGTGCACTAGCGGGAGCCCAAGGGTGGTACGAGCAGTACTTC
>TRBD1|few|TRBV10-1|TRBJ2-5
CASSPGQGIRGDRETQYF
TGCGCCAGCAGTCCGGGACAGGGGATACGAGGTGATAGGGAGACCCAGTACTTC
>TRBD1|.|TRBV5-1|TRBJ2-2
CASSWGTGGSTGELFF
TGCGCCAGCAGCTGGGGGACAGGGGGCAGCACCGGGGAGCTGTTTTTT
>TRBD1|.|TRBV30|TRBJ1-6
CAWTWDSRYNSPLHF
TGTGCCTGGACCTGGGACAGCCGGTATAATTCACCCCTCCACTTT
>.|.|TRBV5-8|TRBJ2-5
CASSLSNSYQETQYF
TGTGCCAGCAGCTTGAGTAACAGCTATCAAGAGACCCAGTACTTC
>TRBD1|.|TRBV28|TRBJ2-3
CASRNQGARVTDTQYF
TGTGCCAGCAGAAACCAGGGGGCGCGGGTCACAGATACGCAGTATTTT
>.|few|TRBV11-2|TRBJ2-3
CASSPPGGLSDTQYF
TGTGCCAGCAGCCCTCCCGGGGGGCTGTCAGATACGCAGTATTTT
>TRBD1|few|TRBV11-1|TRBJ1-2
CASSEGQRLRVTF
TGTGCCAGCAGCGAGGGACAGCGCCTGAGAGTCACCTTC
>TRBD1|.|TRBV14|TRBJ2-7
CASSQGPPDREVYEQYF
TGTGCCAGCAGCCAGGGCCCCCCGGACAGGGAGGTGTACGAGCAGTACTTC
>.|.|TRBV19|TRBJ2-7
CASSPSPGVSSYEQYF
TGTGCCAGTAGCCCTTCCCCGGGGGTAAGCTCCTACGAGCAGTACTTC
>TRBD1|.|TRBV30|TRBJ2-4
CAWSPPYPGGAKNIQYF
TGTGCCTGGAGTCCACCGTACCCAGGGGGAGCCAAAAACATTCAGTACTTC
>TRBD1|.|TRBV28|TRBJ1-2
CASSLTGNYGYTF
TGTGCCAGCAGTTTGACAGGGAACTATGGCTACACCTTC
>TRBD1|.|TRBV9|TRBJ1-1
CASSAPTGQPNTEAFF
TGTGCCAGCAGCGCACCCACGGGACAGCCGAACACTGAAGCTTTCTTT
>.|.|TRBV19|TRBJ2-3
CASSVQVPDTQYF
TGTGCCAGTAGTGTCCAGGTCCCAGATACGCAGTATTTT
>TRBD1|.|TRBV19|TRBJ1-2
CASRTGTGVPRGYGYTF
TGTGCCAGTAGAACCGGGACAGGGGTGCCGAGGGGCTATGGCTACACCTTC
>.|.|TRBV30|TRBJ1-6
CAWRSGRTNSPLHF
TGTGCCTGGAGGTCAGGGCGGACTAATTCACCCCTCCACTTT
>.|.|TRBV28|TRBJ1-5
CASRLQWRDNQPQHF
TGTGCCAGCAGGCTACAGTGGAGGGACAATCAGCCCCAGCATTTT
>TRBD1|.|TRBV5-8|TRBJ1-2
CASSRTGNYGYTF
TGTGCCAGCAGCAGGACAGGGAACTATGGCTACACCTTC
>.|.|TRBV5-6|TRBJ2-1
CASSLELLYNEQFF
TGTGCCAGCAGCTTAGAGCTTCTCTACAATGAGCAGTTCTTC
>TRBD1|.|TRBV9|TRBJ2-1
CASSARQGYTPSSSYNEQFF
TGTGCCAGCAGCGCCCGACAGGGATACACCCCATCTAGCTCCTACAATGAGCAGTTCTTC
>.|.|TRBV2|TRBJ1-5
CASSGEDGQPQHF
TGTGCCAGCAGCGGAGAGGATGGTCAGCCCCAGCATTTT
>TRBD1|.|TRBV6-1|TRBJ1-5
CASSPDRNQPQHF
TGTGCCAGCAGTCCGGACAGGAATCAGCCCCAGCATTTT
>.|.|TRBV19|TRBJ2-3
CASSSGRERADTQYF
TGTGCCAGTTCCTCGGGCAGGGAACGTGCGGATACGCAGTATTTT
>.|once|TRBV5-7|TRBJ2-1
CASSLVSPSSYNEQFF
TGTGCCAGCAGCTTGGTGTCCCCTAGCTCCTACAATGAGCAGTTCTTC
>.|.|TRBV12-5|TRBJ2-1
CASGNPRLGGANEQFF
TGTGCTAGTGGTAACCCCCGGCTAGGGGGGGCCAATGAGCAGTTCTTC